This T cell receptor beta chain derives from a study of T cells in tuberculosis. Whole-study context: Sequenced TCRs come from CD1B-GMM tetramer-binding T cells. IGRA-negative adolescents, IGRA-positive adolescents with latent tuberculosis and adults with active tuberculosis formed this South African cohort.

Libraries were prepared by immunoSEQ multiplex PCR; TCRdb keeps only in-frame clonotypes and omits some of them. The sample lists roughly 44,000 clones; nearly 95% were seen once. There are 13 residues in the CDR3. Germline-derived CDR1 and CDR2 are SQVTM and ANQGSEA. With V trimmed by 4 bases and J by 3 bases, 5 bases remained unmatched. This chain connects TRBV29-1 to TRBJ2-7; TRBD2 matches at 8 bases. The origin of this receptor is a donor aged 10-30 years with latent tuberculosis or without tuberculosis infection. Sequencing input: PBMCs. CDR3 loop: CSVVGGGSYEQYF. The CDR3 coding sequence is TGCAGCGTTGTGGGCGGGGGGAGCTACGAGCAGTACTTC.